Below, 9 T cell receptor beta chains from the same sample are listed, as sequenced in a study of OX40 agonist ivuxolimab in advanced cancers. The table came from immunoSEQ multiplex PCR; TCRdb's copy has only in-frame clones and leaves some out. Here the sample spans about 66,000 clones, around 89% being singletons. This specimen consisted of CD4+ or CD8+ T cells sorted from blood, obtained in a trial of the OX40 agonist ivuxolimab. These receptors were collected from an adult with an advanced solid tumor such as melanoma, head and neck, liver or kidney cancer.

The chain is built from TRBV2 and TRBJ2-1; D remains ambiguous. Germline V lookup: CDR1 SNHLY, CDR2 FYNNEI. V was cut by 4 bases and J by 5 bases, with 9 bases left in between. The CDR3 extends over 13 amino acids. The CDR3 DNA reads as TGTGCCAGCAGTGTTGCGGATCACAATGAGCAGTTCTTC. This encodes CASSVADHNEQFF.

This sequence joins TRBV6-6 and TRBJ2-7; possible D gene TRBD2, 5 bases. CDR3 length equals 14 residues. Trimming left V 6 bases short and J 3 bases short, with 15 bases between. Germline V CDR1 and CDR2: MNHNY, SVGAGI (reference sequence). The chain's CDR3 is CASRMDSIYYEQYF. The CDR3 bases are TGTGCCAGCAGGATGGACTCCATCTACTACGAGCAGTACTTC.

V and J are TRBV5-6 and TRBJ2-7; the D gene is possibly TRBD1 (6 bases). This CDR3 contains 13 residues. Trimming cost V 1 base and J 6 bases, with 11 bases left between them. The germline gives CDR1 SGHDT, CDR2 YYEEEE. CDR3: CASSLFEGGEQYF. CDR3 nucleotide sequence: TGTGCCAGCAGCTTGTTCGAAGGGGGCGAGCAGTACTTC.

This clone was seen only a few times. The chain uses TRBV19 and TRBJ2-4; no clear D. V shed 4 bases and J shed 0 bases, with 7 bases lying between them. The germline V gene has CDR1 LNHDA and CDR2 SQIVND (reference sequence). There are 14 residues in the CDR3. The CDR3 region has the DNA TGTGCCAGTAGTACGGCCTTAGCCAAAAACATTCAGTACTTC. Residues: CASSTALAKNIQYF.

The chain recombines TRBV10-1 with TRBJ2-7, with D perhaps matching TRBD1 (7 bases). The CDR3 runs to 15 residues. Trimming left V 7 bases short and J 3 bases short, with 19 bases between. CDR1 and CDR2 from the germline V gene are WNHNN and SYGVQD (reference sequence). CDR3 bases: TGCGCCAGCATCCTGAGGGGGGACAGCCACTACGAGCAGTACTTC. Its protein product is CASILRGDSHYEQYF.

This CDR3 is CASTSLGTEYSNQPQHF. In DNA form, the CDR3 reads TGTGCCAGCACCTCCCTTGGGACGGAGTATAGCAATCAGCCCCAGCATTTT. This sequence joins TRBV2 and TRBJ1-5; D perhaps matches TRBD1 (5 bases). From germline, CDR1 is SNHLY and CDR2 FYNNEI. Trimming pared 7 bases from V and 0 bases from J, leaving 19 bases between. This CDR3 has 17 residues.

The V call is TRBV7-2, the J call TRBJ2-3; D not certain. CDR3 length: 14 residues. The V and J ends lost 1 base and 2 bases respectively, with 7 bases between them. Germline-derived CDR1 and CDR2 are SGHTA and FQGNSA. CDR3 protein: CASSLDATTDTQYF. Here the CDR3 DNA reads TGTGCCAGCAGCTTAGATGCTACCACAGATACGCAGTATTTT. The variable domain in full, completed from reference TRBV7-2 and TRBJ2-3, reads GAGVSQSPSNKVTEKGKDVELRCDPISGHTALYWYRQSLGQGLEFLIYFQGNSAPDKSGLPSDRFSAERTGGSVSTLTIQRTQQEDSAVYLCASSLDATTDTQYFGPGTRLTVL.

The gene calls are TRBV7-3 and TRBJ2-1; the match to TRBD2 covers 10 bases. This CDR3 contains 15 residues. After removal of 2 bases from V and 3 bases from J, the junction contained 1 base not matched to a gene. Germline V gene data show CDR1 as SGHTA and CDR2 as FQGTGA. CDR3 protein: CASSLGTSDYNEQFF. In DNA form, the CDR3 reads TGTGCCAGCAGCTTAGGGACTAGCGACTACAATGAGCAGTTCTTC. Based on the CDR3 plus reference TRBV7-3 and TRBJ2-1, the full variable domain is GAGVSQTPSNKVTEKGKYVELRCDPISGHTALYWYRQSLGQGPEFLIYFQGTGAADDSGLPNDRFFAVRPEGSVSTLKIQRTERGDSAVYLCASSLGTSDYNEQFFGPGTRLTVL.

The chain employs TRBV6-6 and TRBJ1-6; TRBD1 agrees at 7 bases. Trimming took 6 bases from V and 3 from J; bases not matched to a gene: 2. The CDR3 is made up of 14 amino acids. Germline values: CDR1 MNHNY, CDR2 SVGAGI (reference sequence). CDR3 nucleotides: TGTGCCAGCAGGGGACAGAACTATAATTCACCCCTCCACTTT. The encoded protein is CASRGQNYNSPLHF.